Listed below are T cell receptor beta chains from one sample, sequenced in a study of cytomegalovirus exposure and HLA in healthy donors. The repertoire was sequenced with immunoSEQ multiplex PCR; TCRdb's copy has only in-frame clones and lacks some. The profile shows about 170,000 clones, 75% to 80% of them singletons. The specimen was PBMCs. The receptors originated from a woman in her fifties or sixties in good health and CMV-seropositive. CDR3s include the opening cysteine and the closing phenylalanine or tryptophan. Fields, in order: D gene, clone size, V gene, J gene, CDR3 protein, CDR3 DNA. D genes are given only for firm matches. Clone size is shown for a subset of rows, as once, few, many or a class of expanded clone.

.	.	TRBV2	TRBJ1-5	CASREQGDSNQPQHF	TGTGCCAGCAGAGAACAAGGGGATAGCAATCAGCCCCAGCATTTT
TRBD1	once	TRBV11-2	TRBJ1-1	CASSWGTAFTEAFF	TGTGCCAGCAGCTGGGGGACAGCTTTCACTGAAGCTTTCTTT
TRBD2	.	TRBV12-5	TRBJ2-1	CASGQGLAGRNEQFF	TGTGCTAGTGGTCAAGGACTAGCGGGACGCAATGAGCAGTTCTTC
.	.	TRBV18	TRBJ2-6	CASSPGLGSVNSGANVLTF	TGTGCCAGCTCACCGGGGTTGGGTAGCGTGAACTCTGGGGCCAACGTCCTGACTTTC
TRBD1	.	TRBV5-6	TRBJ2-7	CASSLSGQANYEQYF	TGTGCCAGCAGCTTGTCTGGACAGGCGAACTACGAGCAGTACTTC
.	.	TRBV7-3	TRBJ2-1	CASSSLLGEQFF	TGTGCCAGCAGCTCGTTACTCGGGGAGCAGTTCTTC
TRBD1	.	TRBV9	TRBJ1-2	CASSLTGGVGYTF	TGTGCCAGCAGCCTTACAGGGGGAGTTGGCTACACCTTC
.	few	TRBV4-1	TRBJ1-4	CASSQPGLGNEKLFF	TGCGCCAGCAGCCAACCTGGACTGGGTAATGAAAAACTGTTTTTT
.	once	TRBV27	TRBJ2-7	CASSLSWGVSAEQYF	TGTGCCAGCAGTTTATCGTGGGGGGTTTCAGCCGAGCAGTACTTC
.	.	TRBV7-2	TRBJ2-6	CASSPGVGGANVLTF	TGTGCCAGCAGCCCGGGGGTAGGTGGGGCCAACGTCCTGACTTTC
.	.	TRBV15	TRBJ2-1	CATSRDRGVRFF	TGTGCCACCAGCAGAGATCGCGGGGTGCGGTTCTTC
TRBD1	.	TRBV4-2	TRBJ1-2	CASSQDPRGRGYGYTF	TGTGCCAGCAGCCAAGATCCCAGGGGGCGAGGCTATGGCTACACCTTC
TRBD1	.	TRBV5-4	TRBJ1-2	CASSLWARGDYGYTF	TGTGCCAGCAGCTTGTGGGCCAGGGGGGACTATGGCTACACCTTC
.	.	TRBV4-3	TRBJ2-1	CASSQGAGSYNEQFF	TGCGCCAGCAGCCAAGGGGCGGGCTCCTACAATGAGCAGTTCTTC
.	.	TRBV6-5	TRBJ2-7	CASSLTGPYEQYF	TGTGCCAGCAGTTTGACAGGCCCCTACGAGCAGTACTTC
TRBD1	.	TRBV7-9	TRBJ1-2	CASSLAPRQGSGYTF	TGTGCCAGCAGCTTAGCGCCAAGACAGGGGTCTGGCTACACCTTC
.	.	TRBV9	TRBJ1-1	CASSLRTAPTEAFF	TGTGCCAGCAGCCTCCGGACAGCGCCCACTGAAGCTTTCTTT
TRBD1	.	TRBV7-9	TRBJ1-4	CASSRYRGRNEKLFF	TGTGCCAGCAGCCGCTACAGGGGGCGCAACGAAAAACTGTTTTTT
.	few	TRBV19	TRBJ1-1	CASRRTQNTEAFF	TGTGCCAGTAGACGGACACAGAACACTGAAGCTTTCTTT
.	.	TRBV5-6	TRBJ2-4	CASSLGVKNIQYF	TGTGCCAGCAGCTTAGGGGTCAAAAACATTCAGTACTTC
TRBD1	.	TRBV4-3	TRBJ1-3	CASSQNAAPGQGKRNTIYF	TGCGCCAGCAGCCAAAATGCTGCCCCGGGACAGGGCAAAAGAAACACCATATATTTT
.	.	TRBV7-9	TRBJ1-1	CASSLRGPEAFF	TGTGCCAGCAGCCTTCGAGGTCCTGAAGCTTTCTTT
TRBD2	.	TRBV9	TRBJ2-1	CASSRTSGGAGSYNEQFF	TGTGCCAGCAGCCGGACTAGCGGGGGGGCCGGATCCTACAATGAGCAGTTCTTC
TRBD1	.	TRBV5-1	TRBJ1-1	CASSGGQGSGTEAFF	TGCGCCAGCAGCGGAGGACAGGGGTCCGGAACTGAAGCTTTCTTT
.	.	TRBV5-1	TRBJ1-6	CASSLATGAHSPLHF	TGCGCCAGCAGCTTGGCCACAGGAGCCCATTCACCCCTCCACTTT